One sample yielded the 20 T cell receptor beta chains listed below, sequenced in a study of STAT3 mutations in large granular lymphocyte leukemia. Study-level results: At least one immunodominant TCR beta clonotype appeared in every T-cell large granular lymphocyte leukemia patient.

These receptors' antigens are unknown. Some clones are missing from TCRdb's copy, which holds only in-frame ones; the method was immunoSEQ multiplex PCR. The sample records some 2,000 clones, less than 70% being singletons. What was sequenced was peripheral blood mononuclear cells. All receptors derive from a man aged 60 to 75 with T-cell large granular lymphocyte leukemia. Some clones in this sample may be carry-over from other donors' samples.

This clone was counted between two and nine times. The V call is TRBV5-1, the J call TRBJ1-6; 7 bases match TRBD1. V lost 4 bases to trimming and J lost 6 bases; unmatched junction nucleotides: 4. Germline V gene sequence: CDR1 SGHRS, CDR2 YFSETQ. The CDR3 totals 14 residues. This CDR3 reads CASSSGTVNSPLHF. The DNA for the CDR3 is TGCGCCAGCAGCAGCGGGACAGTTAATTCACCCCTCCACTTT.

V is TRBV29-1 and J is TRBJ2-3, with 7 bases fitting TRBD1. After removal of 8 bases from V and 4 bases from J, the junction contained 12 bases not matched to a gene. From germline, CDR1 is SQVTM and CDR2 ANQGSEA. The CDR3 consists of 14 residues. The CDR3 loop reads CSSGDSVGADTQYF. The CDR3 nucleotides read TGCAGCTCTGGGGACAGTGTAGGGGCAGATACGCAGTATTTT.

This chain joins TRBV5-1 and TRBJ1-6, with D possibly matching TRBD1 (5 bases). V shed 4 bases and J shed 5 bases, with 13 bases lying between them. CDR3 size: 15 residues. Germline-derived CDR1 and CDR2 are SGHRS and YFSETQ. CDR3 sequence reads: CASSPQGADNSPLHF. The CDR3 nucleotides are TGCGCCAGCAGCCCCCAGGGAGCTGATAATTCACCCCTCCACTTT.

The chain links TRBV18 to TRBJ1-2; TRBD1 agrees at 8 bases. There are 14 residues in the CDR3. The germline gives CDR1 KGHSH, CDR2 LQKENI. With 3 bases clipped from V and 7 bases from J, the junction kept 7 bases outside the gene matches. The DNA of the CDR3 is TGTGCCAGCTCACCCACAGGACAGGGTGGTGGCTACACCTTC. It yields the protein CASSPTGQGGGYTF.

This chain connects TRBV18 to TRBJ1-1; 8 bases map to TRBD1. V shed 5 bases and J 4 bases; nucleotides not matched to a gene: 9. Per the germline V gene, CDR1 is KGHSH and CDR2 is LQKENI. This CDR3 has 15 residues. The CDR3 spells CASSTAGGAGTEAFF. In nucleotides, the CDR3 is TGTGCCAGCTCAACCGCAGGGGGCGCGGGCACTGAAGCTTTCTTT.

The chain combines TRBV14 with TRBJ2-1; no reliable D call. V lost 6 bases and J 7 bases, leaving 10 bases between the germline ends. The CDR3 length is 12 residues. Per germline, CDR1 SGHDN and CDR2 FVKESK. The CDR3 loop is CASSYNLNEQFF. CDR3 nucleotides: TGTGCCAGCAGTTACAACTTGAATGAGCAGTTCTTC.

The chain combines TRBV7-9 with TRBJ1-6; D is uncertain. The germline gives CDR1 SEHNR, CDR2 FQNEAQ (reference sequence). The CDR3 contains 18 residues. The V gene lost 2 bases and the J gene lost 0 bases, with 14 bases spanning the gap. The CDR3 loop reads CASSLWARPSSYNSPLHF. The DNA for the CDR3 is TGTGCCAGCAGCTTATGGGCGCGGCCGAGCTCCTATAATTCACCCCTCCACTTT.

V and J are TRBV5-4 and TRBJ1-6; D is perhaps TRBD1 (5 bases). This CDR3 contains 16 residues. Trimming took 0 bases from V and 10 from J, leaving 17 bases between them. In germline, CDR1 is SGHNT, CDR2 YYREEE (reference sequence). The CDR3 is CASSLEGDRSVSPLHF. For the CDR3, the DNA is TGTGCCAGCAGCTTGGAAGGGGACCGGTCCGTATCACCCCTCCACTTT.

The chain has TRBV6-5 and TRBJ1-2; 7 nucleotides line up with TRBD1. The CDR3 is 12 residues long. Germline V gene data show CDR1 as MNHEY and CDR2 as SVGAGI. V dropped 6 bases and J dropped 4; count of bases not matched to a gene: 2. This chain's CDR3 is CASRTGTYGYTF. In DNA, the CDR3 is TGTGCCAGCAGGACAGGGACCTATGGCTACACCTTC.

The chain is built from TRBV29-1 and TRBJ1-1; 7 bases align to TRBD1. The CDR3 loop spans 13 amino acids. J gave up 0 bases and V 6 bases, and 4 bases lay outside the gene matches. CDR1 SQVTM and CDR2 ANQGSEA come from the germline V gene. CDR3 sequence (DNA): TGCAGCGTACGGGACAGCATGAACACTGAAGCTTTCTTT. It specifies CSVRDSMNTEAFF.

The table lists this clone with a few counts. The V call is TRBV1, the J call TRBJ2-7; the table's D gene call, TRBD1, was not cross checked with the DNA. TRBV1 is termed a pseudogene. The CDR3 covers 12 residues. CDR3 bases: TGCACCAGCACCGACAGGTCCTACGAGCAGTACTTC. It translates to CTSTDRSYEQYF.

V gene TRBV30 combines with J gene TRBJ2-3, with D possibly called TRBD1 or TRBD2 (5 bases each). V dropped 0 bases and J dropped 4 bases, with 5 bases sitting between them. Germline CDR1 and CDR2: GTSNPN and SVGIG (reference sequence). This CDR3 spans 12 amino acids. The CDR3 reads CAWSVGADTQYF. In DNA, the CDR3 is TGTGCCTGGAGTGTGGGGGCAGATACGCAGTATTTT.

This clone was counted between two and nine times. The rearrangement links TRBV5-1 to TRBJ2-7; unclear D gene. The CDR3 is 13 residues long. CDR1 SGHRS and CDR2 YFSETQ come from the germline V gene. Trimming took off 0 bases at V and 5 bases at J, with 9 bases between the two ends. The DNA of the CDR3 is TGCGCCAGCAGCTTGGGAGGCCGTAACGAGCAGTACTTC. This codes for CASSLGGRNEQYF.

V gene TRBV6-6 combines with J gene TRBJ1-2; weak D call: TRBD1 (5 bases). The V gene's germline CDR1 is MNHNY and CDR2 SVGAGI (reference sequence). V was shortened by 7 bases and J by 4 bases, with 13 bases between the two germline ends. This CDR3 comprises 13 residues. The DNA of the CDR3 is TGTGCCAGCAAGCGGGGGGATAGCTATGGCTACACCTTC. Its translation is CASKRGDSYGYTF.

The chain employs TRBV10-3 and TRBJ2-1, with TRBD2 matching over 8 bases. The J segment lost 1 base and the V segment lost 6 bases, leaving 8 bases of the junction unmatched. Germline V lookup: CDR1 ENHRY, CDR2 SYGVKD. CDR3 length: 16 residues. CDR3 region: CAISRYSGVSYNEQFF. CDR3 sequence (DNA): TGTGCCATCAGCCGATATAGCGGGGTATCCTACAATGAGCAGTTCTTC.

The chain uses TRBV5-4 and TRBJ2-1; TRBD2 agrees at 10 bases. CDR1 and CDR2 from the germline V gene are SGHNT and YYREEE (reference sequence). This CDR3 region has 19 residues. V shed 4 bases and J 0 bases; nucleotides not matched to a gene: 13. CDR3 loop: CASSVGTWSGGASYNEQFF. The CDR3 DNA reads as TGTGCCAGCAGCGTCGGGACCTGGAGCGGGGGGGCCTCCTACAATGAGCAGTTCTTC.

V and J are TRBV5-1 and TRBJ2-1; 9 bases are a match to TRBD2. Germline CDR1 and CDR2: SGHRS and YFSETQ. V shed 2 bases, J shed 0 bases, and the junction held 0 bases outside the gene matches. This CDR3 comprises 15 residues. As DNA, the CDR3 is TGCGCCAGCAGCTTACTAGCGGGCTCCTACAATGAGCAGTTCTTC. Its translation: CASSLLAGSYNEQFF.

This clone was counted a few times. The J gene is TRBJ1-5, the V gene TRBV7-9; TRBD1 is a possible D gene (6 bases). CDR1 and CDR2 from the germline V gene are SEHNR and FQNEAQ (reference sequence). The germline V and J ends were trimmed by 1 base and 9 bases, with 13 bases remaining between them. This CDR3 is built from 14 residues. The CDR3 coding sequence is TGTGCCAGCAGCTTAGGGCAGGGGCTAGCGCCCCAGCATTTT. The encoded protein is CASSLGQGLAPQHF.

The genes are TRBV10-3 and TRBJ2-7; D tentatively fits TRBD1 or TRBD2 (5 bases each). Between the trimmed V and J ends, which lost 7 bases and 0 bases, there was a span of 7 bases. Per germline, CDR1 ENHRY and CDR2 SYGVKD. The CDR3 runs to 12 residues. The CDR3 DNA reads as TGTGCCATCAAGGGGAGCTCCTACGAGCAGTACTTC. This encodes CAIKGSSYEQYF.

The rearrangement uses TRBV5-1 and TRBJ1-4; 9 bases align to TRBD1. J gave up 5 bases and V 1 base, and 6 bases lay outside the gene matches. Germline lookup yields CDR1 SGHRS and CDR2 YFSETQ. CDR3 length: 16 amino acids. CDR3 residues: CASSLRPGTGNEKLFF. The DNA for the CDR3 is TGCGCCAGCAGCTTGAGACCCGGGACAGGGAATGAAAAACTGTTTTTT.